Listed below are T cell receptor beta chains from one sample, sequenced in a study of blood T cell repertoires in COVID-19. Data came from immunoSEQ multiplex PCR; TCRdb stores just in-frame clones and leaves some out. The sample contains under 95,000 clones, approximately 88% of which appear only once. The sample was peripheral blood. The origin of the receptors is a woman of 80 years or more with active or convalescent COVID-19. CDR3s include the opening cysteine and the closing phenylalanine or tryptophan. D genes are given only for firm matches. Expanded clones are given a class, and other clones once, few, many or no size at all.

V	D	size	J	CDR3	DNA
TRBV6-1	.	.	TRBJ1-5	CASSGGDRYNSNQPQHF	TGTGCCAGCAGTGGGGGCGACAGGTACAATAGCAATCAGCCCCAGCATTTT
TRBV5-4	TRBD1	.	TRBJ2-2	CASSPRGQWLANTGELFF	TGTGCCAGCAGCCCTAGGGGACAGTGGCTAGCGAACACCGGGGAGCTGTTTTTT
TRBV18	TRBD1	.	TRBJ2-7	CASSRGQGVDEQYF	TGTGCCAGCTCCAGGGGCCAGGGGGTGGATGAGCAGTACTTC
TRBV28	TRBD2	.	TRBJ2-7	CASSPSPGLGALSYEQYF	TGTGCCAGCAGCCCCTCCCCGGGACTAGGAGCCCTATCCTACGAGCAGTACTTC
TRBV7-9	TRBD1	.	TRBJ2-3	CASSSLRGQGTDTQYF	TGTGCCAGCAGCTCCCTTCGGGGACAGGGCACAGATACGCAGTATTTT
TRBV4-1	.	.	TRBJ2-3	CASSQDPSGGTDTQYF	TGCGCCAGCAGCCAAGATCCGTCCGGGGGCACAGATACGCAGTATTTT
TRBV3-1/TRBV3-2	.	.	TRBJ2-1	CASSPTPRTYPSYNEQFF	TGTGCCAGCAGCCCGACACCAAGAACATACCCCTCCTACAATGAGCAGTTCTTC
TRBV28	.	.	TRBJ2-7	CASSLYGTRAYEQYF	TGTGCCAGCAGTTTATACGGGACAAGGGCCTACGAGCAGTACTTC
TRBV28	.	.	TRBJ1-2	CASSSGSAIPYGYTF	TGTGCCAGCAGTTCAGGCTCGGCCATCCCATATGGCTACACCTTC
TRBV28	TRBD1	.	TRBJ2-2	CASRPQGAGTGELFF	TGTGCCAGCAGGCCGCAGGGGGCTGGTACCGGGGAGCTGTTTTTT
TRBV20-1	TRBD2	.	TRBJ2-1	CSASLAGGYSEQFF	TGCAGTGCTAGTCTAGCGGGTGGATATAGTGAGCAGTTCTTC
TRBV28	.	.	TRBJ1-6	CASSPMAAGFGSPLHF	TGTGCCAGCAGTCCCATGGCGGCAGGGTTTGGTTCACCCCTCCACTTT
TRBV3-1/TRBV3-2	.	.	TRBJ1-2	CASSPYSRGNYGYTF	TGTGCCAGCAGCCCCTATAGCAGGGGAAACTATGGCTACACCTTC
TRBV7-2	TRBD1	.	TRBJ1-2	CASSFGQGHGYTF	TGTGCCAGCAGCTTTGGACAGGGCCATGGCTACACCTTC
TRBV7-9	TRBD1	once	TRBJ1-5	CASSLSRQGANNQPQHF	TGTGCCAGCAGCTTATCTCGGCAGGGGGCGAACAATCAGCCCCAGCATTTT
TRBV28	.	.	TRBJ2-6	CASSFGRGSGANVLTF	TGTGCCAGCAGTTTCGGCAGGGGCTCTGGGGCCAACGTCCTGACTTTC
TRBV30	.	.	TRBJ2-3	CALGAVDTQYF	TGTGCCTTGGGGGCCGTAGATACGCAGTATTTT
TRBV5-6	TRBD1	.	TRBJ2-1	CASSYRGTGGNEQFF	TGTGCCAGCAGCTACCGTGGGACAGGGGGCAATGAGCAGTTCTTC
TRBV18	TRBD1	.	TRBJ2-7	CASSQQGVPSYEQYF	TGTGCCAGCTCACAACAGGGGGTACCCTCCTACGAGCAGTACTTC
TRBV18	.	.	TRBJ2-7	CASSPVQGLAEQYF	TGTGCCAGCTCACCGGTCCAGGGGCTGGCCGAGCAGTACTTC
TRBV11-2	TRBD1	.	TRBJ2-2	CASSTTQGAGELFF	TGTGCCAGCAGCACCACTCAGGGGGCCGGGGAGCTGTTTTTT
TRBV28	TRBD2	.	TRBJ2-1	CASLTGTTSYNEQFF	TGTGCCAGTCTAACCGGGACTACTTCCTACAATGAGCAGTTCTTC
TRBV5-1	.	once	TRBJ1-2	CASSLGGGAYGYTF	TGCGCCAGCAGCTTGGGAGGGGGTGCCTATGGCTACACCTTC
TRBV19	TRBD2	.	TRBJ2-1	CASSTSGRNEQFF	TGTGCCAGTTCGACTAGCGGGAGAAATGAGCAGTTCTTC
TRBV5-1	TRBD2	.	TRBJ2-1	CASSLAGLLYEQFF	TGCGCCAGCAGCTTGGCGGGACTACTGTATGAGCAGTTCTTC
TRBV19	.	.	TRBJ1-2	CASRAGKLGADYGYTF	TGTGCCAGTAGGGCCGGGAAGTTGGGCGCGGACTATGGCTACACCTTC
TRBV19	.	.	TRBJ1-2	CASRPWADNLYGYTF	TGTGCCAGTAGGCCCTGGGCGGACAACCTCTATGGCTACACCTTC
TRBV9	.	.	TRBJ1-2	CASRDGDYGYTF	TGTGCCAGCAGGGACGGGGACTATGGCTACACCTTC
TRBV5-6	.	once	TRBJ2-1	CASTGRTTGNNEQFF	TGTGCCAGCACGGGTAGGACCACGGGGAACAATGAGCAGTTCTTC
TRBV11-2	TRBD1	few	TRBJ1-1	CASSLSSNRGINTEAFF	TGTGCCAGCAGCTTGTCCTCAAACAGGGGGATCAACACTGAAGCTTTCTTT
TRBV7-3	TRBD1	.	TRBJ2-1	CASSPPGQANNEQFF	TGTGCCAGCAGCCCACCGGGACAGGCAAACAATGAGCAGTTCTTC
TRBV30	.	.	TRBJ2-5	CAWSVGAGRGETQYF	TGTGCCTGGAGTGTCGGGGCAGGTCGGGGGGAGACCCAGTACTTC
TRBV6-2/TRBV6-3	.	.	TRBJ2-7	CASSYRPARSYEQYF	TGTGCCAGCAGTTATCGGCCAGCCAGGTCCTACGAGCAGTACTTC
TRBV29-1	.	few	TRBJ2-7	CSVGHYYEQYF	TGCAGCGTTGGGCACTACTACGAGCAGTACTTC
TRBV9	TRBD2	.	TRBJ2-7	CASSPRLAAPYEQYF	TGTGCCAGCAGCCCCCGACTAGCGGCCCCCTACGAGCAGTACTTC
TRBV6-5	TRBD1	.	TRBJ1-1	CASGTGGGTEAFF	TGTGCCAGCGGAACAGGGGGGGGCACTGAAGCTTTCTTT
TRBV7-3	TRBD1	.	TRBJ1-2	CASSPQTGNGYTF	TGTGCCAGCTCGCCACAGACAGGGAATGGCTACACCTTC
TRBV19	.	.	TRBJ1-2	CASSNTYGRAAVNYGYTF	TGTGCCAGTAGTAACACCTACGGCAGGGCAGCCGTTAACTATGGCTACACCTTC
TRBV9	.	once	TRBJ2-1	CASSVEGLALREQFF	TGTGCCAGCAGCGTAGAAGGCCTAGCGCTGAGGGAGCAGTTCTTC
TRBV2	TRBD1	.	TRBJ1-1	CAAQDWTGGTEAFF	TGTGCCGCCCAGGATTGGACAGGGGGAACTGAAGCTTTCTTT
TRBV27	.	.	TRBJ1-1	CASRDTPAVTEAFF	TGTGCCAGCAGAGATACCCCGGCGGTCACTGAAGCTTTCTTT
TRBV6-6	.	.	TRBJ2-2	CASTGRRGQSVGELFF	TGTGCCAGCACCGGGCGGAGGGGGCAAAGTGTCGGGGAGCTGTTTTTT
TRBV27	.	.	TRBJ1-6	CASRPQGISNSPLHF	TGTGCCAGCAGACCCCAGGGGATCTCCAATTCACCCCTCCACTTT
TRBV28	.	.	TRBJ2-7	CASSQTITGWVARSYEQYF	TGTGCCAGCAGTCAAACCATTACAGGGTGGGTAGCGCGGTCCTACGAGCAGTACTTC
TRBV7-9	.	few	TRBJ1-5	CASSLGGPQHF	TGTGCCAGCAGCTTAGGAGGGCCCCAGCATTTT
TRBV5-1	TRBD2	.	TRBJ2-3	CASSLREGLVRGTDTQYF	TGCGCCAGCAGCTTGAGGGAGGGGTTGGTCAGGGGCACAGATACGCAGTATTTT
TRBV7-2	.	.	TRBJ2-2	CASSPIVSTGELFF	TGTGCCAGCAGCCCAATCGTCAGCACCGGGGAGCTGTTTTTT
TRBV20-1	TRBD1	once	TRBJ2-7	CSASGQGGHEQYF	TGCAGTGCTAGTGGACAGGGAGGACACGAGCAGTACTTC
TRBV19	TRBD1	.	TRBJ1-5	CASSAPRQGGKPQHF	TGTGCCAGTAGTGCCCCTCGACAGGGGGGCAAGCCCCAGCATTTT
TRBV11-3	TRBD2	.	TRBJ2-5	CASTQAGGGRGQETQYF	TGTGCCAGCACCCAGGCCGGCGGGGGAAGGGGCCAAGAGACCCAGTACTTC
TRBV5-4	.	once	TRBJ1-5	CASSLGRNQPQHF	TGTGCCAGCAGCTTGGGCAGGAATCAGCCCCAGCATTTT
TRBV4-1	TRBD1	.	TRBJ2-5	CASSRQGQETQYF	TGCGCCAGCAGCCGACAGGGTCAAGAGACCCAGTACTTC
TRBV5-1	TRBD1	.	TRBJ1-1	CASRGPGQDEAFF	TGCGCCAGCAGGGGGCCGGGACAGGATGAAGCTTTCTTT
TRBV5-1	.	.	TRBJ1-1	CASSRRLATEAFF	TGCGCCAGCAGCAGGAGGCTGGCGACTGAAGCTTTCTTT
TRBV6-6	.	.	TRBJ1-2	CASTLDPIPGGDGYTF	TGTGCCAGCACCCTCGACCCAATCCCGGGGGGCGACGGCTACACCTTC